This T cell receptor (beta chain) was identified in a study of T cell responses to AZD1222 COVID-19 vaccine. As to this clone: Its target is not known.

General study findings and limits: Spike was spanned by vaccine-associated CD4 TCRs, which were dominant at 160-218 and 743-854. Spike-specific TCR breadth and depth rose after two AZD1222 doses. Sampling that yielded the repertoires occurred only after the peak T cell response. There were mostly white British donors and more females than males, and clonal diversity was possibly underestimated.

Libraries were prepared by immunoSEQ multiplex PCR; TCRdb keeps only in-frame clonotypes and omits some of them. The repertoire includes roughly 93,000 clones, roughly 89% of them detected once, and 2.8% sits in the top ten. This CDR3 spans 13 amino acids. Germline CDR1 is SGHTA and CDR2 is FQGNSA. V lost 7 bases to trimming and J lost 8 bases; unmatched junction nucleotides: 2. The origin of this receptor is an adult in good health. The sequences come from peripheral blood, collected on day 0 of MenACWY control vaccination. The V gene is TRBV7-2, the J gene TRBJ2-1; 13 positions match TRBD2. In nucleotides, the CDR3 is TGTGCCAGCACGGGACTAGCGGGATATGAGCAGTTCTTC. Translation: CASTGLAGYEQFF. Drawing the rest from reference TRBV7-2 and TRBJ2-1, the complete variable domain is GAGVSQSPSNKVTEKGKDVELRCDPISGHTALYWYRQSLGQGLEFLIYFQGNSAPDKSGLPSDRFSAERTGGSVSTLTIQRTQQEDSAVYLCASTGLAGYEQFFGPGTRLTVL.